This T cell receptor (beta chain) was sequenced during a study of human T cells and chemical hapten exposure. Study details: The cohort included alopecia areata under or over 50% scalp, totalis and universalis.

About this clonotype: Its target is not known.

Time point denoted: patch test 1, 2 weeks after DPC sensitization. The treatment: therapeutic diphenylcyclopropenone sensitization with weekly scalp DPC. Donors were 18 to 70-year-old alopecia patients suitable for DPC. Points from the study as a whole: It was expanded TCRs that formed significantly more large CDR3 similarity clusters than controls did. A positive correlation with patch test score was shown by PT1 expanded TCR counts.

Each CDR3 protein gets one entry after TCRdb re-called the RACE reads with MiXCR. Here the sample spans about 82,000 distinct CDR3 sequences, around 11% being singletons. V was cut by 6 bases and J by 3 bases, with 9 bases left in between. The length of the CDR3 is 12 residues. Germline V CDR1 and CDR2: SNHLY, FYNNEI. Source: whole blood, taken in connection with sensitization to the hapten diphenylcyclopropenone (DPC). The clonotype comes from a woman in her forties or fifties with alopecia areata. Some clones in this sample may be carry-over from other donors' samples. V gene TRBV2 combines with J gene TRBJ2-7; D remains ambiguous. The CDR3 protein is CASSSPIYEQYF. The CDR3 bases are TGTGCCAGCAGCAGTCCTATCTACGAGCAGTACTTC.